This TCR beta chain was recovered during a study of cytomegalovirus exposure and HLA in healthy donors. Study context: The Caucasian-associated ancestry cluster held roughly 78% of roughly 370 genotyped donors.

As concerns this clone: Antigen specificity is unknown.

V dropped 5 bases and J dropped 4; count of bases not matched to a gene: 10. The CDR3 totals 15 residues. CDR1 SGHTA and CDR2 FQGNSA come from the germline V gene. Study-level results: As a later analysis showed, a missense DCLRE1C variant was linked to trimming of TCR beta V- and J-genes. Earlier analysis found most TCR beta V segments productive about 87% or about 30% of the time.

PCR primers comprised 60 Vbeta and 13 Jbeta primers. Generated by immunoSEQ multiplex PCR, the TCRdb table keeps only in-frame clones and is missing some. The repertoire includes under 200,000 clones, roughly 80% of them detected once, and around 6.9% sits in the top ten. The chain recombines TRBV7-2 with TRBJ2-5, with 7 bases fitting TRBD1. Sequenced sample: PBMCs. The source of this sequence is a male donor in good health and CMV-seropositive. CDR3 residues: CASSPRGGEGETQYF. The CDR3, as DNA: TGTGCCAGCAGCCCTCGAGGGGGCGAAGGAGAGACCCAGTACTTC.